These 32 T cell receptor beta chains came from one sample sequenced in a study of identical twins (dated by TCRdb to the mid-2010s). Libraries came from 5' RACE. Sequencing instrument: Illumina HiSeq 2000. TCRdb reprocessing: public reads trimmed at Q25 with fastp, clones called with MiXCR, in-frame beta chains kept. Here each entry gathers all rows of one CDR3 protein and keeps the most common genes and DNA. The sample table contains 1.5 million to 2 million distinct CDR3 sequences; only one count was recorded for more than 30% of them. Of the sample, approximately 0.25% is held by the ten largest clones. Sequences were obtained from cord blood. Receptor source: a newborn girl in good health.

V is TRBV9 and J is TRBJ2-2; no reliable D call. This CDR3 region has 16 residues. Trimming took 2 bases from V and 3 from J, leaving 14 bases between them. Germline CDR1 and CDR2: SGDLS and YYNGEE. The CDR3: CASSVGASHYTGELFF. The DNA for the CDR3 is TGTGCCAGCAGCGTCGGCGCCTCGCATTACACCGGGGAGCTGTTTTTT. The variable domain in full, with the rest retrieved from reference TRBV9 and TRBJ2-2, is DSGVTQTPKHLITATGQRVTLRCSPRSGDLSVYWYQQSLDQGLQFLIQYYNGEERAKGNILERFSAQQFPDLHSELNLSSLELGDSALYFCASSVGASHYTGELFFGEGSRLTVL.

The genes are TRBV12-3 or TRBV12-4 and TRBJ2-1; 8 bases map to TRBD2. Trimming cost V 7 bases and J 9 bases; bases outside gene matches: 11. The CDR3 spans 14 residues. The CDR3 bases are TGTGCCAGCACCATTAGACTAGCGAGAGGTGAGCAGTTCTTC. The encoded protein is CASTIRLARGEQFF.

There are a few counts of this clonotype. V gene TRBV6-1 combines with J gene TRBJ1-1; D gene ambiguous. Germline V CDR1 and CDR2: MNHNS, SASEGT. V lost 1 base, J lost 0 bases, and 9 bases lay in between. The CDR3 consists of 15 residues. The chain's CDR3 is CASSEGVRLNTEAFF. The CDR3 DNA reads TGTGCCAGCAGTGAAGGAGTCAGACTGAACACTGAAGCTTTCTTT.

The chain employs TRBV12-3 or TRBV12-4 and TRBJ1-1, with 7 bases that match TRBD1. There are 14 residues in the CDR3. The trim removed 1 base at V and 11 bases at J, leaving 10 bases unmatched. This CDR3 is CASSLGEMTGNAFF. The CDR3 nucleotides are TGTGCCAGCAGTTTAGGAGAAATGACAGGGAATGCTTTCTTT.

The V and J genes are TRBV5-1 and TRBJ2-5; D possibly uses TRBD1 or TRBD2 (5 bases each). Between the trimmed V and J ends, which lost 5 bases and 5 bases, there was a span of 19 bases. This CDR3 contains 15 residues. Per germline, CDR1 SGHRS and CDR2 YFSETQ. CDR3 loop: CASSTGTFGAETQYF. The CDR3 DNA sequence: TGCGCCAGCAGTACCGGGACCTTTGGCGCGGAGACCCAGTACTTC. Full variable domain (outside the CDR3, taken from reference TRBV5-1 and TRBJ2-5): KAGVTQTPRYLIKTRGQQVTLSCSPISGHRSVSWYQQTPGQGLQFLFEYFSETQRNKGNFPGRFSGRQFSNSRSEMNVSTLELGDSALYLCASSTGTFGAETQYFGPGTRLLVL.

This clonotype was observed a handful of times. The CDR3 is CAISDPSTLREQYF. CDR3 nucleotide sequence: TGTGCCATCAGTGACCCATCTACGCTACGGGAGCAGTACTTC. This chain links TRBV10-3 with TRBJ2-7; D is unresolved. CDR3 length equals 14 residues. Germline CDR1 reads ENHRY; CDR2 reads SYGVKD. The V gene lost 3 bases and the J gene lost 7 bases, with 16 bases spanning the gap.

There are a few counts of this clonotype. The CDR3 nucleotides read TGCAGTGCTAGGTCTAGGTTTAATCAGCCCCAGCATTTT. Translating it yields CSARSRFNQPQHF. The chain uses TRBV20-1 and TRBJ1-5; D unclear. There are 13 residues in the CDR3. Trimming pared 3 bases from V and 4 bases from J, leaving 10 bases between. Germline CDR1 is DFQATT and CDR2 is SNEGSKA (reference sequence).

This clonotype occurred many times. The rearrangement links TRBV4-2 to TRBJ2-6; D is undetermined. The ends were cut back, 2 bases at V and 2 bases at J, with 10 bases in the middle. Germline CDR1 and CDR2: LGHNA and YNFKEQ. This CDR3 has 16 residues. In DNA form, the CDR3 reads TGTGCCAGCAGCCAAAGTTTTGGGCCTGGGGCCAACGTCCTGACTTTC. It is translated as CASSQSFGPGANVLTF.

V is TRBV27 and J is TRBJ2-1, with 11 nucleotides matching TRBD2. CDR3 size: 17 residues. Germline loops: CDR1 MNHEY, CDR2 SMNVEV (reference sequence). V dropped 7 bases and J dropped 1; count of bases not matched to a gene: 9. The DNA of the CDR3 is TGTGCCAGCATCCCACGTAGCGGGGGGGTATCCTACAATGAGCAGTTCTTC. This encodes CASIPRSGGVSYNEQFF.

This clonotype was observed a few times. This chain uses TRBV27 with TRBJ2-7, with TRBD1 matching over 8 bases. V gave up 4 bases and J gave up 1 base; unmatched junction bases: 9. This CDR3 region has 16 residues. Germline loops: CDR1 MNHEY, CDR2 SMNVEV (reference sequence). CDR3 DNA: TGTGCCAGCAGTTCCGGACAGGGCATCATATCCTACGAGCAGTACTTC. Translating gives CASSSGQGIISYEQYF.

This clonotype was seen a handful of times. The chain employs TRBV20-1 and TRBJ2-3, with no clear D. The CDR3 length is 12 residues. Germline CDR1 DFQATT, CDR2 SNEGSKA (reference sequence). Trimming left V 3 bases short and J 3 bases short, with 7 bases between. The CDR3 sequence: CSASPKTDTQYF. The CDR3, as DNA: TGCAGTGCTAGCCCCAAAACAGATACGCAGTATTTT.

V and J are TRBV5-1 and TRBJ2-7, with 8 positions matching TRBD2. This CDR3 is 15 amino acids long. The germline gives CDR1 SGHRS, CDR2 YFSETQ. The trim removed 1 base at V and 5 bases at J, leaving 8 bases unmatched. CDR3 coding DNA: TGCGCCAGCAGCTTGTCCGGGACTAGACCCCACGAGCAGTACTTC. This encodes CASSLSGTRPHEQYF.

This clonotype was seen more than once but under ten times. The genes are TRBV12-3 or TRBV12-4 and TRBJ2-7, with 9 bases aligning to TRBD1. The DNA end favors TRBJ2-5, so the J call may be wrong. The CDR3 covers 14 residues. CDR3 bases: TGTGCCAGCAGTCCTGGACAGGGGCTAGAGACCCAGTACTTC. Translating gives CASSPGQGLETQYF.

The rearrangement joins TRBV15 to TRBJ2-4, with D maybe TRBD2 (7 bases). Germline CDR1 and CDR2: LNHNV and YYDKDF (reference sequence). The CDR3 has 17 residues. V shed 0 bases and J shed 0 bases, with 12 bases lying between them. CDR3 sequence reads: CATSRDGGAVAKNIQYF. The CDR3 bases are TGTGCCACCAGCAGAGATGGGGGGGCCGTAGCCAAAAACATTCAGTACTTC. The full variable domain, with the rest looked up from reference TRBV15 and TRBJ2-4, is DAMVIQNPRYQVTQFGKPVTLSCSQTLNHNVMYWYQQKSSQAPKLLFHYYDKDFNNEADTPDNFQSRRPNTSFCFLDIRSPGLGDTAMYLCATSRDGGAVAKNIQYFGAGTRLSVL.

This clonotype was observed a few times. This rearrangement joins TRBV6-5 to TRBJ2-2; D call uncertain. The CDR3 contains 13 residues. In germline, CDR1 is MNHEY, CDR2 SVGAGI. Trimming pared 1 base from V and 1 base from J, leaving 1 base between. Written as DNA, the CDR3 is TGTGCCAGCAGTTACTGGAACACCGGGGAGCTGTTTTTT. This translates into CASSYWNTGELFF.

The chain carries TRBV4-1 and TRBJ2-1; 13 bases are a match to TRBD2. CDR1 and CDR2 (germline): MGHRA, YSYEKL. This CDR3 comprises 15 residues. After removal of 5 bases from V and 8 bases from J, the junction contained 6 bases not matched to a gene. CDR3 in DNA: TGCGCCAGCAGCGGACTAGCGGGAGTTTTTGATGAGCAGTTCTTC. Translation: CASSGLAGVFDEQFF.

The sample holds one count of this clonotype. The J gene is TRBJ2-1, the V gene TRBV7-2; 9 bases are shared with TRBD2. The end of the DNA is better explained by TRBJ2-7, so the J call may be wrong. The CDR3 is made up of 14 amino acids. Germline CDR1 and CDR2: SGHTA and FQGNSA. The CDR3 sequence: CASTKTSGVNEQYF. CDR3 in DNA: TGTGCCAGCACTAAGACTAGCGGTGTCAATGAGCAGTACTTC.

This clonotype showed up many times. The gene calls are TRBV4-1 and TRBJ2-1; 10 bases are a match to TRBD1. The CDR3 length is 13 residues. Germline values: CDR1 MGHRA, CDR2 YSYEKL. The V segment lost 3 bases and the J segment 8 bases; nucleotides outside the gene matches: 1. The CDR3 sequence is CASSQDRGDEQFF. Here the CDR3 DNA reads TGCGCCAGCAGCCAGGACAGGGGGGATGAGCAGTTCTTC.

Details on this clonotype: An end of the junction differs from the germline gene, which may be a read error. The chain carries TRBV10-1 and TRBJ2-2; D gene uncertain. The germline gives CDR1 WNHNN, CDR2 SYGVQD (reference sequence). The CDR3 length is 12 residues. DNA for the CDR3: TGCGCCAACAGTGAGAACACCGGGGAGCTGTTTTTT. Translation gives CANSENTGELFF.

With regard to this clonotype: Since a much larger clone is just one base distant, this may be a read error. The V and J genes are TRBV5-1 and TRBJ2-1; D gene unclear. CDR1 is SGHRS, CDR2 YFSETQ, per germline. There are 13 residues in the CDR3. Trimming took 1 base from V and 13 from J, leaving 15 bases between them. The CDR3 here is CASSLKFQETQFF. CDR3 DNA sequence: TGCGCCAGCAGCTTGAAGTTCCAAGAGACCCAGTTCTTC.

The J gene is TRBJ2-1, the V gene TRBV24-1, with 8 bases lining up with TRBD1. Germline V gene data show CDR1 as KGHDR and CDR2 as SFDVKD. This CDR3 has 15 residues. The trim removed 2 bases at V and 6 bases at J, leaving 5 bases unmatched. The CDR3 sequence is CATSDSEQGGNEQFF. Written as DNA, the CDR3 is TGTGCCACCAGTGATTCGGAACAGGGGGGCAATGAGCAGTTCTTC.

This clonotype showed up just once. At one of its ends the junction is not consistent with the germline gene, which may arise from a read error. The genes are TRBV4-2 and TRBJ1-2; a possible D gene is TRBD1 (6 bases). Germline CDR1 and CDR2: LGHNA and YNFKEQ. The length of the CDR3 is 14 residues. In DNA form, the CDR3 reads TGTGCCAGCGGCCAAGATAGGGGGGCGGATGGCTACACCTTC. Translated, it gives CASGQDRGADGYTF.

The table lists this clonotype with a few counts. V is TRBV27 and J is TRBJ2-7; 10 bases are a match to TRBD2. The CDR3 has 15 amino acids. V lost 5 bases and J lost 3; bases outside the gene matches: 7. CDR1 and CDR2 from the germline V gene are MNHEY and SMNVEV (reference sequence). The CDR3 here is CASSVLAGGLYEQYF. In DNA form, the CDR3 reads TGTGCCAGCAGTGTCTTAGCGGGGGGTCTCTACGAGCAGTACTTC.

The chain joins TRBV4-1 to TRBJ1-5; no firm D call. There are 15 residues in the CDR3. CDR1 is MGHRA and CDR2 is YSYEKL in the germline V gene. V was cut by 1 base and J by 5 bases, with 12 bases left in between. The CDR3 DNA reads TGCGCCAGCAGCCAAGGCCTTTACACTGATCAGCCCCAGCATTTT. This codes for CASSQGLYTDQPQHF.

This clonotype was counted only a few times. This chain connects TRBV7-2 to TRBJ2-7; TRBD1 matches 7 bases. The J call is doubtful: the DNA matches TRBJ2-5 better. CDR3 length equals 14 residues. Germline CDR1 is SGHTA and CDR2 is FQGNSA. The CDR3 DNA reads TGTGCCAGCAGCTTCCAGGGGGTCGGGGAGACCCAGTACTTC. Residues: CASSFQGVGETQYF.

The rearrangement links TRBV2 to TRBJ2-7; 9 positions match TRBD2. The CDR3 extends over 14 amino acids. The trim removed 2 bases at V and 5 bases at J, leaving 4 bases unmatched. In germline, CDR1 is SNHLY, CDR2 FYNNEI. As DNA, the CDR3 is TGTGCCAGCAGTGAATGGGGACTAGCCAACGAGCAGTACTTC. Translation: CASSEWGLANEQYF.

This chain uses TRBV3-1 with TRBJ1-1; D call uncertain. V was shortened by 0 bases and J by 5 bases, with 16 bases between the two germline ends. The length of the CDR3 is 16 residues. Germline loops: CDR1 LGHDT, CDR2 YNNKEL (reference sequence). The CDR3 protein is CASSQDLTPRGTEAFF. The DNA of the CDR3 is TGTGCCAGCAGCCAAGATCTTACCCCGCGCGGGACTGAAGCTTTCTTT.

CDR3 sequence: CSARVRVYYGYTF. CDR3 nucleotide sequence: TGCAGTGCTAGAGTCAGGGTCTACTATGGCTACACCTTC. J is TRBJ1-2 and V is TRBV20-1; tentative D call: TRBD1 (5 bases). The CDR3 totals 13 residues. The V gene lost 1 base and the J gene lost 3 bases, with 9 bases spanning the gap. From germline, CDR1 is DFQATT and CDR2 SNEGSKA (reference sequence).

V usage is TRBV13 and J usage is TRBJ2-7, with 10 positions matching TRBD2. J lost 0 bases, V lost 6 bases, and 2 bases had no gene match. The CDR3 has 14 residues. CDR1 and CDR2 (germline): PRHDT, FYEKMQ (reference sequence). CDR3 bases: TGTGCCAGCAGGACTAGCGGGCACTCCTACGAGCAGTACTTC. The encoded protein is CASRTSGHSYEQYF.

This clonotype was found a few times. This chain joins TRBV2 and TRBJ2-7; TRBD1 matches at 8 bases. The CDR3 sequence is 16 residues long. J gave up 4 bases and V 5 bases, and 13 bases lay outside the gene matches. Germline V gene data show CDR1 as SNHLY and CDR2 as FYNNEI. CDR3 nucleotides: TGTGCCAGCAGTATCCCGGGGCTGGGGACAGGATACGAGCAGTACTTC. It specifies CASSIPGLGTGYEQYF.

This clonotype has more than one count but fewer than ten. The V and J genes are TRBV11-2 and TRBJ2-1, with a tentative D call TRBD2 (7 bases). Germline lookup yields CDR1 SGHAT and CDR2 FQNNGV. V was cut by 1 base and J by 8 bases, with 21 bases left in between. There are 17 residues in the CDR3. The CDR3 DNA sequence: TGTGCCAGCAGCTTAGTCGCGGGGGCCCTAGGACTTCATGAGCAGTTCTTC. It yields the protein CASSLVAGALGLHEQFF.

The V gene is TRBV19, the J gene TRBJ1-4; D unresolved. The CDR3 totals 14 residues. Germline-derived CDR1 and CDR2 are LNHDA and SQIVND (reference sequence). V shed 6 bases and J shed 6 bases, with 14 bases lying between them. The CDR3 region has the DNA TGTGCCAGTAGCCCCGGCCGGTTCTATGAAAAACTGTTTTTT. Residues: CASSPGRFYEKLFF.